These 8 T cell receptor beta chains were sequenced from one sample in a study of cytomegalovirus exposure and HLA in healthy donors. The PCR made use of 60 Vbeta and 13 Jbeta primers. Here immunoSEQ multiplex PCR was the method, and the copy in TCRdb shows in-frame clones only, minus some. The sample lists 150,000 or so clones, nearly 80% occurring once. The sequenced material came from PBMCs. The receptors were sampled from a man in his forties in good health and CMV-seropositive.

The DNA for the CDR3 is TGTGCCAGCAGTAAACAGGGTGGCAGCAATCAGCCCCAGCATTTT. This gives the protein CASSKQGGSNQPQHF. This chain connects TRBV2 to TRBJ1-5; a weak D match, TRBD1 (6 bases). With 5 bases removed from V and 1 base from J, the gap between germline ends came to 12 bases. Germline V gene sequence: CDR1 SNHLY, CDR2 FYNNEI. This CDR3 is 15 amino acids long.

The chain uses TRBV19 and TRBJ2-7; 8 positions match TRBD1. The CDR3 extends over 16 amino acids. The germline V gene encodes CDR1 LNHDA and CDR2 SQIVND (reference sequence). Trimming took 3 bases from V and 3 from J; bases not matched to a gene: 10. Written as DNA, the CDR3 is TGTGCCAGTAGTATTGGCCTCAACAGGGGGAGCTACGAGCAGTACTTC. It specifies CASSIGLNRGSYEQYF. The full variable domain, in which reference TRBV19 and TRBJ2-7 provide the parts outside the CDR3, is DGGITQSPKYLFRKEGQNVTLSCEQNLNHDAMYWYRQDPGQGLRLIYYSQIVNDFQKGDIAEGYSVSREKKESFPLTVTSAQKNPTAFYLCASSIGLNRGSYEQYFGPGTRLTVT.

This rearrangement joins TRBV7-9 to TRBJ1-5; weak D call: TRBD1 (6 bases). CDR1 and CDR2 from the germline V gene are SEHNR and FQNEAQ (reference sequence). V dropped 5 bases and J dropped 2 bases, with 19 bases sitting between them. CDR3 size: 17 residues. Written as DNA, the CDR3 is TGTGCCAGCAGCCAACTACAGGGCGCAGGTCGCAATCAGCCCCAGCATTTT. It yields the protein CASSQLQGAGRNQPQHF.

There are a few counts of this clone. The rearrangement links TRBV6-5 to TRBJ2-2, with D possibly being TRBD2 (5 bases). The length of the CDR3 is 15 residues. CDR1 MNHEY and CDR2 SVGAGI come from the germline V gene. V was pared by 2 bases and J by 4 bases, with 11 bases between. CDR3 DNA: TGTGCCAGCAGTTACAGAAGTAGCGTCACCGGGGAGCTGTTTTTT. It translates to CASSYRSSVTGELFF.

The chain carries TRBV15 and TRBJ1-4, with 9 bases that match TRBD1. This CDR3 spans 18 amino acids. CDR1 LNHNV and CDR2 YYDKDF come from the germline V gene (reference sequence). V gave up 0 bases and J gave up 1 base; unmatched junction bases: 6. The CDR3 DNA sequence: TGTGCCACCAGCAGAGATTCCCGACAGGGGGGAACTAATGAAAAACTGTTTTTT. It encodes CATSRDSRQGGTNEKLFF.

This clone showed up just once. The CDR3 here is CASRRDKGNTIYF. In DNA, the CDR3 is TGTGCCAGCAGACGGGACAAGGGAAACACCATATATTTT. V is TRBV7-2 and J is TRBJ1-3, with D perhaps matching TRBD1 (6 bases). Germline V lookup: CDR1 SGHTA, CDR2 FQGNSA. The V end lost 6 bases, the J end lost 4 bases, and 10 bases lay between the germline ends. This CDR3 region has 13 residues.

The V call is TRBV27, the J call TRBJ1-3; D remains ambiguous. Germline V lookup: CDR1 MNHEY, CDR2 SMNVEV (reference sequence). The CDR3 sequence is 14 residues long. The ends were cut back, 5 bases at V and 0 bases at J, with 8 bases in the middle. CDR3 nucleotide sequence: TGTGCCAGCAGTCCTTTCGTCTCTGGAAACACCATATATTTT. Amino acids: CASSPFVSGNTIYF.

Here the CDR3 DNA reads TGTGCCAGCAGTACGGGAGGACTAGCGGGAGCGACCGGGGAGCTGTTTTTT. Translation: CASSTGGLAGATGELFF. V gene TRBV28 combines with J gene TRBJ2-2; TRBD2 matches at 13 bases. From germline, CDR1 is MDHEN and CDR2 SYDVKM. The CDR3 consists of 17 residues. Trimming removed 5 bases from V and 5 bases from J; junction bases left unmatched: 8.